This TCR beta chain was sequenced for a study of shared clonotypes between healthy human individuals. Findings and caveats of the study: Generation of non-shared clonotypes was less probable than generation of clonotypes shared by all four donors.

The assay was immunoSEQ multiplex PCR, and TCRdb's table has in-frame clones only and misses some. The sample has about 980,000 clones, approximately 80% seen once. With V trimmed by 3 bases and J by 4 bases, 6 bases remained unmatched. The CDR3 consists of 15 residues. From germline, CDR1 is MGHRA and CDR2 YSYEKL. With regard to this clone: No antigen is known for it.

This TCR was sampled from a man between 18 and 29 years old in good health. The sequencing input was memory CD4+ T cells sorted from blood. Subset denoted: CD45RA-negative fraction. The chain combines TRBV4-1 with TRBJ2-1; 7 bases line up with TRBD1. The chain's CDR3 is CASSQVPGQYNEQFF. In DNA, the CDR3 is TGCGCCAGCAGCCAGGTCCCGGGACAGTACAATGAGCAGTTCTTC.